A single sample gave rise to the 16 T cell receptor beta chains below, sequenced in a study of cytomegalovirus exposure and HLA in healthy donors. Primers for the PCR totalled 60 Vbeta and 13 Jbeta. Method: immunoSEQ multiplex PCR; TCRdb's copy keeps in-frame clones and lacks some. The data hold approximately 170,000 clones, with 68% observed a single time. The sequencing input was PBMCs. The source is a woman in her 40s in good health and CMV-seropositive.

V usage is TRBV11-3 and J usage is TRBJ1-1, with 9 bases matching TRBD1. This CDR3 has 12 amino acids. The V gene end was trimmed by 5 bases and the J gene end by 11 bases; junction bases not matched to a gene: 6. In germline, CDR1 is SGHNT, CDR2 YENEEA. CDR3 in DNA: TGTGCCAGCAGCCCTGGGACAGGGAATGCTTTCTTT. It is translated as CASSPGTGNAFF. Based on the CDR3 plus reference TRBV11-3 and TRBJ1-1, the full variable domain is EAGVVQSPRYKIIEKKQPVAFWCNPISGHNTLYWYLQNLGQGPELLIRYENEEAVDDSQLPKDRFSAERLKGVDSTLKIQPAELGDSAVYLCASSPGTGNAFFGQGTRLTVV.

This clone was counted once. The junction departs from the called germline gene at one end, perhaps through a read error. This chain connects TRBV6-5 to TRBJ1-2; D perhaps matches TRBD1 (5 bases). Germline CDR1 is MNHEY and CDR2 is SVGAGI. CDR3 length equals 14 residues. The CDR3 sequence is CASTPAGGNYGYPF. The DNA of the CDR3 is TGTGCCAGCACCCCGGCGGGGGGTAACTATGGCTACCCCTTC.

This rearrangement joins TRBV4-1 to TRBJ1-1; D may be TRBD1 (5 bases). The CDR3 covers 17 residues. With 0 bases removed from V and 4 bases from J, the gap between germline ends came to 18 bases. CDR1 is MGHRA and CDR2 is YSYEKL in the germline V gene. The CDR3 loop is CASSQDPSAGSGTEAFF. The CDR3, as DNA: TGCGCCAGCAGCCAAGATCCAAGTGCAGGGTCTGGCACTGAAGCTTTCTTT.

The chain recombines TRBV7-3 with TRBJ2-1; TRBD1 matches 10 bases. Germline values: CDR1 SGHTA, CDR2 FQGTGA. The CDR3 is made up of 16 amino acids. V lost 5 bases and J lost 6; bases outside the gene matches: 10. As DNA, the CDR3 is TGTGCCAGCAGCGCTCCGGGACAGGGGCGTCCCAATGAGCAGTTCTTC. As protein: CASSAPGQGRPNEQFF. The entire variable domain, with the rest obtained from reference TRBV7-3 and TRBJ2-1, is as follows: GAGVSQTPSNKVTEKGKYVELRCDPISGHTALYWYRQSLGQGPEFLIYFQGTGAADDSGLPNDRFFAVRPEGSVSTLKIQRTERGDSAVYLCASSAPGQGRPNEQFFGPGTRLTVL.

The gene calls are TRBV6-5 and TRBJ2-7, with 11 bases aligning to TRBD1. CDR1 MNHEY and CDR2 SVGAGI come from the germline V gene. J gave up 5 bases and V 6 bases, and 6 bases lay outside the gene matches. CDR3 length equals 14 residues. CDR3 sequence (DNA): TGTGCCAGCAGAACCGGACAGGGGGCTGACGAGCAGTACTTC. Protein product: CASRTGQGADEQYF.

The chain links TRBV28 to TRBJ2-2, with D hard to call. This CDR3 has 17 residues. Per germline, CDR1 MDHEN and CDR2 SYDVKM. Trimming shortened V by 6 bases and J by 1 base, and 18 bases separated the two germline ends. DNA for the CDR3: TGTGCCAGCAGCCCCGTATCGGCGGCCCTGAACACCGGGGAGCTGTTTTTT. Translating gives CASSPVSAALNTGELFF.

The chain combines TRBV7-8 with TRBJ1-5; D not certain. V was pared by 3 bases and J by 4 bases, with 13 bases between. In germline, CDR1 is SGHVS, CDR2 FQNEAQ. This CDR3 has 15 amino acids. The CDR3 DNA sequence: TGTGCCAGCAGCTTGGACTGGACGGGGAATCAGCCCCAGCATTTT. Encoded protein: CASSLDWTGNQPQHF.

The CDR3 sequence is CASSPYTDTQYF. The CDR3 coding sequence is TGTGCCAGCTCACCTTACACAGATACGCAGTATTTT. The chain couples TRBV18 to TRBJ2-3; D unresolved. The V end was cut by 3 bases, the J end by 2 bases, with 3 bases between. Germline-derived CDR1 and CDR2 are KGHSH and LQKENI. CDR3 size: 12 residues.

This chain connects TRBV6-1 to TRBJ1-5, with D possibly matching TRBD1 (5 bases). Trimming removed 4 bases from V and 6 bases from J, with 7 bases in between. The CDR3 is made up of 12 amino acids. Germline assignment: CDR1 MNHNS and CDR2 SASEGT. The chain's CDR3 is CASSAGSQPQHF. The CDR3 DNA reads TGTGCCAGCAGTGCAGGGTCTCAGCCCCAGCATTTT.

This chain uses TRBV6-6 with TRBJ2-1, with TRBD2 matching over 7 bases. CDR3 size: 14 residues. Germline V lookup: CDR1 MNHNY, CDR2 SVGAGI (reference sequence). V dropped 8 bases and J dropped 7; count of bases not matched to a gene: 11. The CDR3 DNA sequence: TGTGCCAGCTATAAAGGGGAGGGGAGGAATGAGCAGTTCTTC. Translating it yields CASYKGEGRNEQFF.

The V gene is TRBV6-5, the J gene TRBJ1-2; no clear D. The CDR3 has 16 residues. Trimming shortened V by 1 base and J by 2 bases, and 14 bases separated the two germline ends. CDR1 and CDR2 (germline): MNHEY, SVGAGI. CDR3 sequence reads: CASSYFGGPRNYGYTF. The CDR3 bases are TGTGCCAGCAGTTACTTTGGAGGGCCGCGGAACTATGGCTACACCTTC.

V and J are TRBV11-1 and TRBJ1-2; the D is unclear. The CDR3 contains 14 residues. The germline gives CDR1 SGHAT, CDR2 FQDESV (reference sequence). With 1 base removed from V and 2 bases from J, the gap between germline ends came to 8 bases. CDR3 amino acids: CASSLVGGNYGYTF. CDR3 DNA sequence: TGTGCCAGCAGCTTAGTAGGAGGAAACTATGGCTACACCTTC.

This chain uses TRBV9 with TRBJ2-7, with D perhaps matching TRBD1 (6 bases). Germline V gives CDR1 SGDLS, CDR2 YYNGEE. With 5 bases removed from V and 6 bases from J, the gap between germline ends came to 15 bases. The CDR3 sequence is 13 residues long. CDR3 sequence reads: CASSRRTVTEQYF. The CDR3 bases are TGTGCCAGCAGTCGTCGGACAGTCACCGAGCAGTACTTC.

This chain joins TRBV25-1 and TRBJ2-6; 8 bases are shared with TRBD1. Germline-derived CDR1 and CDR2 are MGHDK and SYGVNS. After removal of 5 bases from V and 0 bases from J, the junction contained 6 bases not matched to a gene. This CDR3 is built from 17 residues. This CDR3 is CASSTGGDSSGANVLTF. Written as DNA, the CDR3 is TGTGCCAGCAGTACAGGGGGAGATTCCTCTGGGGCCAACGTCCTGACTTTC.

The V gene is TRBV7-9, the J gene TRBJ1-3; no reliable D call. Deletions cut 8 bases from V and 6 bases from J, with 17 bases between. This CDR3 has 14 residues. The germline V gene encodes CDR1 SEHNR and CDR2 FQNEAQ (reference sequence). The CDR3 loop reads CASHTGLGENTIYF. CDR3 nucleotide sequence: TGTGCCAGCCACACTGGGCTGGGCGAAAACACCATATATTTT.

The chain uses TRBV5-4 and TRBJ2-1, with 7 nucleotides matching TRBD1. CDR1 is SGHNT and CDR2 is YYREEE in the germline V gene (reference sequence). J lost 4 bases, V lost 4 bases, and 8 bases had no gene match. This CDR3 contains 15 residues. CDR3 loop: CASSRAGTEYNEQFF. The CDR3 bases are TGTGCCAGCAGCCGCGCCGGGACAGAATACAATGAGCAGTTCTTC.